This T cell receptor (beta chain) appears in the sequencing data of a study of blood T cell repertoires in COVID-19. Profiling relied on immunoSEQ multiplex PCR, and the TCRdb table lists in-frame clones only, not all of them. Of about 210,000 clones listed, 65% to 90% were seen once; the top ten hold around 9%. The V gene's germline CDR1 is SGHTA and CDR2 FQGTGA. Between the trimmed V and J ends, which lost 5 bases and 3 bases, there was a span of 14 bases. CDR3 length: 15 amino acids. This sequence was found in a woman aged 45-65 years with acute COVID-19. The rearrangement links TRBV7-3 to TRBJ2-1; D perhaps matches TRBD2 (6 bases). Sample: PBMCs or T cells enriched from blood (not recorded which). This CDR3 is CASSTRTGDYNEQFF. The CDR3 coding sequence is TGTGCCAGCAGCACTCGGACGGGGGACTACAATGAGCAGTTCTTC.